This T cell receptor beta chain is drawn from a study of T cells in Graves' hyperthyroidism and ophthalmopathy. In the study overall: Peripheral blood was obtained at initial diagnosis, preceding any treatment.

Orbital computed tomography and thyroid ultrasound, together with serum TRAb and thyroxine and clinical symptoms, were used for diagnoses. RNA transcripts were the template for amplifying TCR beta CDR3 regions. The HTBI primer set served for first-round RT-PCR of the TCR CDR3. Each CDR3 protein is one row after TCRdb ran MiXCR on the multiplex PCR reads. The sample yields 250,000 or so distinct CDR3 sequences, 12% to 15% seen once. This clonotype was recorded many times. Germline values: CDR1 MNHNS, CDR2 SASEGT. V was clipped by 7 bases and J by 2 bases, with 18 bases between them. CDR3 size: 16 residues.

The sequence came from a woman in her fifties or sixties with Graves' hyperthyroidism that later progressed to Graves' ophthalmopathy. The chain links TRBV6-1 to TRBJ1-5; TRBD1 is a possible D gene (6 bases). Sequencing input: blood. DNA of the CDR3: TGTGCCAGCATTCTGTCAATAGCAGGGGGCAATCAGCCCCAGCATTTT. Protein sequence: CASILSIAGGNQPQHF.